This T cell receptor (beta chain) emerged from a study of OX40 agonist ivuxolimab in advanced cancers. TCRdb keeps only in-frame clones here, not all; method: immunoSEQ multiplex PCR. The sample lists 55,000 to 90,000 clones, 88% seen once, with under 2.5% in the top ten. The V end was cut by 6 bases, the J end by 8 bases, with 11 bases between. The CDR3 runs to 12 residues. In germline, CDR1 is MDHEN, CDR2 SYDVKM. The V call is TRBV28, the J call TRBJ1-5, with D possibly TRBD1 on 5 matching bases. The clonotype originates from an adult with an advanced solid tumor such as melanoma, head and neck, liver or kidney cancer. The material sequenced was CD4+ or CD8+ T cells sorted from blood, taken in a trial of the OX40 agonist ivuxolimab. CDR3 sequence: CASRYGGEPQHF. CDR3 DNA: TGTGCCAGCAGATACGGGGGGGAGCCCCAGCATTTT.